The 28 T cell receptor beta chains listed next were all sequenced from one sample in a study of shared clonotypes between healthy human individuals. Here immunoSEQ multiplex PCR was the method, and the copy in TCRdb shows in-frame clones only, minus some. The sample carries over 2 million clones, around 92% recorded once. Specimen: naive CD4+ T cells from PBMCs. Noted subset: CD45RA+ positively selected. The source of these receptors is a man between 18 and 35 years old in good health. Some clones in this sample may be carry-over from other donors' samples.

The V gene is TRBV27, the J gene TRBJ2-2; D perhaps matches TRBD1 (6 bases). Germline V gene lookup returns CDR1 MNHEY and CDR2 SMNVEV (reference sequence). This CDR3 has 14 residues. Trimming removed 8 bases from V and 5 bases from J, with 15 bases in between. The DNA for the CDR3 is TGTGCCAGCTCACAAGGACAGCCAACCGGGGAGCTGTTTTTT. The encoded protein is CASSQGQPTGELFF.

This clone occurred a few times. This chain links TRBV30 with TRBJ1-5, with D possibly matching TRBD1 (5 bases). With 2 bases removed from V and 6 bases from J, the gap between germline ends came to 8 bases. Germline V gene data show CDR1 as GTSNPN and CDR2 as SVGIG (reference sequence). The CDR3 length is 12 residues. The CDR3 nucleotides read TGTGCCTGGAGTCCGGACACTCAGCCCCAGCATTTT. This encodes CAWSPDTQPQHF.

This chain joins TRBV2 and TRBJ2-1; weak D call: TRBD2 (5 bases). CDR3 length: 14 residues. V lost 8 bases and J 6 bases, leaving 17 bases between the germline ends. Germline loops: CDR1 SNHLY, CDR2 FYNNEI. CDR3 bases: TGTGCCAGCCTCGGGAACCGCCCGGCCAATGAGCAGTTCTTC. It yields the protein CASLGNRPANEQFF.

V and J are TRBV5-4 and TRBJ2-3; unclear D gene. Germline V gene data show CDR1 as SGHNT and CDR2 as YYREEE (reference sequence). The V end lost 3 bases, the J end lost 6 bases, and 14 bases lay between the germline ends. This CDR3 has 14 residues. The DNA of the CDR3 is TGTGCCAGCAGCTCTCCCGACTCCCCGGATACGCAGTATTTT. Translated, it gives CASSSPDSPDTQYF.

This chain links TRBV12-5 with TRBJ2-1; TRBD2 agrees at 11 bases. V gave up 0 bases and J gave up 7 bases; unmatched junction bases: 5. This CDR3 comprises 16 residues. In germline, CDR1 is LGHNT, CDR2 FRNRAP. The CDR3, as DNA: TGTGCTAGTGGTTTGGTACTAGCGGGAGAACGGAATGAGCAGTTCTTC. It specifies CASGLVLAGERNEQFF.

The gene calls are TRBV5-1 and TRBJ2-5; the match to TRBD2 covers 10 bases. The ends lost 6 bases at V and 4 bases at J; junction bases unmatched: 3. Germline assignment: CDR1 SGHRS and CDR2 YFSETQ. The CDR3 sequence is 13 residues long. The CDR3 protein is CASTQREGETQYF. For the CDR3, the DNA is TGCGCCAGCACCCAGCGGGAGGGAGAGACCCAGTACTTC.

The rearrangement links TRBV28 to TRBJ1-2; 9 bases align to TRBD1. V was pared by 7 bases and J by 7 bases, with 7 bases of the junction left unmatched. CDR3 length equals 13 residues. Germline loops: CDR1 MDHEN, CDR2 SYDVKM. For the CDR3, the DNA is TGTGCCAGCACTCGGGACAGGGTAGGTGGCTACACCTTC. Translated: CASTRDRVGGYTF.

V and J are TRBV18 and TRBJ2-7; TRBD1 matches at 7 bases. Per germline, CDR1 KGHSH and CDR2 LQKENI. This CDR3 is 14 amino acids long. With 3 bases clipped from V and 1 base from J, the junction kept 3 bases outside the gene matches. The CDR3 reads CASSPVGQSYEQYF. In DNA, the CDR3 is TGTGCCAGCTCACCGGTGGGACAGTCCTACGAGCAGTACTTC.

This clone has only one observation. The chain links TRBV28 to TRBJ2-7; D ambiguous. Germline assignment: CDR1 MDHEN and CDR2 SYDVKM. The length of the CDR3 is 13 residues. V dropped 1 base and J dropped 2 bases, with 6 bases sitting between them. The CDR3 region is CASSLSATYEQYF. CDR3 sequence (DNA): TGTGCCAGCAGTTTATCGGCAACCTACGAGCAGTACTTC.

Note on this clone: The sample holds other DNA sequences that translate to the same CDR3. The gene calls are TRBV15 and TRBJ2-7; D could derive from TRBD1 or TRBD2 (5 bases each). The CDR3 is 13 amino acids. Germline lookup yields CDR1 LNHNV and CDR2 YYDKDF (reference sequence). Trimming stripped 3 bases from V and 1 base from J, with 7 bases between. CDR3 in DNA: TGTGCCACCAGCAGGGGGGATTCCTACGAGCAGTACTTC. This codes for CATSRGDSYEQYF.

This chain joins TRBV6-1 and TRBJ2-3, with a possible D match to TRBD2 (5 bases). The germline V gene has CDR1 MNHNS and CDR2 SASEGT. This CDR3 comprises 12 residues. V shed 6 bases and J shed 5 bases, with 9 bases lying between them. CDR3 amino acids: CASRFSVDTQYF. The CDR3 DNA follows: TGTGCCAGCAGGTTTAGCGTAGATACGCAGTATTTT.

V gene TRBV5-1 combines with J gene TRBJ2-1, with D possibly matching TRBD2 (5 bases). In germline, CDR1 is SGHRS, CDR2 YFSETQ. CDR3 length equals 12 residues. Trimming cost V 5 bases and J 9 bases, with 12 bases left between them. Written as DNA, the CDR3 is TGCGCCAGCAGACTGGAGGCGGGTGAGCAGTTCTTC. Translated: CASRLEAGEQFF.

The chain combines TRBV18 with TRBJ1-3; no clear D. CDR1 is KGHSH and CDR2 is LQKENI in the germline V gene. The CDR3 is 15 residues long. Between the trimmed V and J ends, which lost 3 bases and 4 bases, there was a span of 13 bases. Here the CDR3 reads CASSPTSQTGNTIYF. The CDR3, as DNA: TGTGCCAGCTCACCGACTTCCCAAACGGGAAACACCATATATTTT. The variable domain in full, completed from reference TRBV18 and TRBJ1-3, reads NAGVMQNPRHLVRRRGQEARLRCSPMKGHSHVYWYRQLPEEGLKFMVYLQKENIIDESGMPKERFSAEFPKEGPSILRIQQVVRGDSAAYFCASSPTSQTGNTIYFGEGSWLTVV.

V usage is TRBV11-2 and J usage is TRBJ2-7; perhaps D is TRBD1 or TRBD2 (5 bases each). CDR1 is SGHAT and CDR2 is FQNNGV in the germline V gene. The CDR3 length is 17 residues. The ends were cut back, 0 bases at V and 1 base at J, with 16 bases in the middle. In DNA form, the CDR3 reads TGTGCCAGCAGCTTAGATGGGTGGTCGGGGCTGTCCTACGAGCAGTACTTC. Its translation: CASSLDGWSGLSYEQYF. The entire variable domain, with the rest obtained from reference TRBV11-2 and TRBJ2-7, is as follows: EAGVAQSPRYKIIEKRQSVAFWCNPISGHATLYWYQQILGQGPKLLIQFQNNGVVDDSQLPKDRFSAERLKGVDSTLKIQPAKLEDSAVYLCASSLDGWSGLSYEQYFGPGTRLTVT.

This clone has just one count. CDR3 in amino acids: CASSQVWTSGRAGHEQYF. The DNA of the CDR3 is TGCGCCAGCAGCCAAGTCTGGACTAGCGGGAGGGCCGGCCACGAGCAGTACTTC. The gene calls are TRBV4-1 and TRBJ2-7, with 15 bases matching TRBD2. CDR3 length: 18 amino acids. The ends lost 1 base at V and 5 bases at J; junction bases unmatched: 9. CDR1 is MGHRA, CDR2 YSYEKL, per germline.

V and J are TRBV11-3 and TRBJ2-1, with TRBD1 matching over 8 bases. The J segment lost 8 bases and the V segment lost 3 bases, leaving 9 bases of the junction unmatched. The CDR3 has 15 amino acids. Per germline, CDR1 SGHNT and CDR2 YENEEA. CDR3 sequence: CASSFRTGPRDEQFF. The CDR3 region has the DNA TGTGCCAGCAGCTTTCGGACAGGGCCTAGGGATGAGCAGTTCTTC.

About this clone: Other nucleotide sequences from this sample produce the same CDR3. The CDR3 loop is CASSWTGGDQPQHF. CDR3 nucleotide sequence: TGCGCCAGCAGCTGGACAGGGGGCGATCAGCCCCAGCATTTT. The chain links TRBV5-1 to TRBJ1-5; 11 positions agree with TRBD1. Germline V gives CDR1 SGHRS, CDR2 YFSETQ. The trim removed 3 bases at V and 5 bases at J, leaving 1 base unmatched. This CDR3 has 14 amino acids.

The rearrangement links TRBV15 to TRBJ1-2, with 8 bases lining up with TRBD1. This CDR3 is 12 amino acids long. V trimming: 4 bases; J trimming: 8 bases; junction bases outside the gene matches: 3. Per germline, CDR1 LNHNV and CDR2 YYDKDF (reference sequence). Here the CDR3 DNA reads TGTGCCACCAGCACACAGGGGGTCGGCTACACCTTC. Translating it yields CATSTQGVGYTF.

The DNA of the CDR3 is TGTGCCAGCAGGCCTGAGGCCGGGGGCGCAAAGACCCAGTACTTC. Translating gives CASRPEAGGAKTQYF. The chain uses TRBV11-2 and TRBJ2-5, with D perhaps given as TRBD1 or TRBD2 (6 bases each). The germline V and J ends were trimmed by 6 bases and 6 bases, with 20 bases remaining between them. From germline, CDR1 is SGHAT and CDR2 FQNNGV. The CDR3 has 15 residues.

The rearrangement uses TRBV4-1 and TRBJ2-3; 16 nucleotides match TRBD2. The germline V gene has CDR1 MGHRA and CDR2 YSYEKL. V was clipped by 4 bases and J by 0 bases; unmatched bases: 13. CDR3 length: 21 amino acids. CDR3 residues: CASSPTTPGLAGGGSTDTQYF. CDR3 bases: TGCGCCAGCAGCCCCACGACTCCGGGACTAGCGGGAGGGGGGAGCACAGATACGCAGTATTTT.

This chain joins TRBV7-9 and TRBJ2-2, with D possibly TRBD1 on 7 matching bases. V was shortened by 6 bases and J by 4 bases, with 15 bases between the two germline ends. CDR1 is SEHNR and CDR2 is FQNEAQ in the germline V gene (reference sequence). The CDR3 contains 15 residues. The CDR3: CASSRRQGLTGELFF. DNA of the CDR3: TGTGCCAGCAGTAGAAGACAGGGACTCACCGGGGAGCTGTTTTTT.

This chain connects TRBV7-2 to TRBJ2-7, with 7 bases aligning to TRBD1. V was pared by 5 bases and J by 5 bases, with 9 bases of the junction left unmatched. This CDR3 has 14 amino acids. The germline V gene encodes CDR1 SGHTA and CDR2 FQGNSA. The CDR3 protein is CASSPRQGSNEQYF. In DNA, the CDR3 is TGTGCCAGCAGCCCCCGACAGGGTAGCAACGAGCAGTACTTC.

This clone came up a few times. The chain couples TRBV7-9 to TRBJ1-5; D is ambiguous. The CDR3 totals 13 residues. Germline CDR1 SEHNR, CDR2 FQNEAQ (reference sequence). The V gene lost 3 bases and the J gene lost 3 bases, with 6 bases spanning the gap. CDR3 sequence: CASSFLDNQPQHF. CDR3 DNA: TGTGCCAGCAGCTTCCTCGACAATCAGCCCCAGCATTTT. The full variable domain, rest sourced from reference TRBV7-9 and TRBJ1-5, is DTGVSQNPRHKITKRGQNVTFRCDPISEHNRLYWYRQTLGQGPEFLTYFQNEAQLEKSRLLSDRFSAERPKGSFSTLEIQRTEQGDSAMYLCASSFLDNQPQHFGDGTRLSIL.

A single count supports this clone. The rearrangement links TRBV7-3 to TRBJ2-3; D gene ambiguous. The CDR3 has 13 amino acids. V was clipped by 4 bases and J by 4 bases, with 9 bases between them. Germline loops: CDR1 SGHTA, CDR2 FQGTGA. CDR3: CASSYRVADTQYF. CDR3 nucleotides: TGTGCCAGCAGCTACCGGGTTGCAGATACGCAGTATTTT.

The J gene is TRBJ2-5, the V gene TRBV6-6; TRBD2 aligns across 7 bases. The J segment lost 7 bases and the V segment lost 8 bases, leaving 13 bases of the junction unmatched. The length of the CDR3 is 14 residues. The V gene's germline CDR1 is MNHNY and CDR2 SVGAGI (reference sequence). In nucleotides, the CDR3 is TGTGCCAGCGCGGTGCGGGAGACGGGGGGGACCCAGTACTTC. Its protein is CASAVRETGGTQYF.

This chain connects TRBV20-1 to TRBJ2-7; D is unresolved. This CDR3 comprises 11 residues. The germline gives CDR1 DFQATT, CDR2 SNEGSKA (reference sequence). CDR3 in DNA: TGCAGCCCGGCCGAACACTACGAGCAGTACTTC. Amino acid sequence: CSPAEHYEQYF.

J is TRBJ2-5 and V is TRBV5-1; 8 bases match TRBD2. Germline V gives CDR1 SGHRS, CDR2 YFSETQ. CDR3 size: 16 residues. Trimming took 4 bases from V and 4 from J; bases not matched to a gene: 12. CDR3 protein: CASSEANSGSGETQYF. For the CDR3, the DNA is TGCGCCAGCAGCGAGGCGAACAGCGGGAGTGGAGAGACCCAGTACTTC.

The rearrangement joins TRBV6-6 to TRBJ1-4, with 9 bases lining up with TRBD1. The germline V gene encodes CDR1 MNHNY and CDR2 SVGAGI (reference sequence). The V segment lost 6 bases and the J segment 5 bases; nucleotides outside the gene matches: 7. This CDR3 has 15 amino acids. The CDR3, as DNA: TGTGCCAGCAGCTTCGGAGGGACAGGGAATGAAAAACTGTTTTTT. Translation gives CASSFGGTGNEKLFF.